This TCR beta chain was sequenced during a study of blood T cell repertoires in COVID-19. The CDR3 sequence is 16 residues long. V shed 6 bases, J shed 5 bases, and the junction held 14 bases outside the gene matches. Germline CDR1 ENHRY, CDR2 SYGVKD. Method: immunoSEQ multiplex PCR; TCRdb's copy keeps in-frame clones and lacks some. The data show roughly 100,000 clones, less than 80% seen once. The source is an elderly man with COVID-19, enrolled during active disease. Source material: peripheral blood. The V and J genes are TRBV10-3 and TRBJ2-7; 9 bases map to TRBD2. The CDR3 DNA sequence: TGTGCCATCAGGGACCTAGGTAGCGGGAGAGAGAACGAGCAGTACTTC. This codes for CAIRDLGSGRENEQYF.